Listed below are T cell receptor beta chains from one sample, sequenced in a study of blood T cell repertoires in COVID-19. This table comes from immunoSEQ multiplex PCR, and its TCRdb copy is limited to in-frame clones, with some not included. Of approximately 270,000 clones detected, around 89% appear once; the ten largest clones hold roughly 6.7%. Input material: peripheral blood. These receptor sequences come from a woman in her twenties or thirties with COVID-19, enrolled during active disease. The CDR3 runs from the conserved cysteine through the conserved F or W. The D gene is left open where the match is weak. The size of a clone is reported for some rows only, either as once, few or many, or as a class for expanded clones.

>TRBD1|TRBJ1-2|.|TRBV5-1
TGCGCCAGCAGCTTAGGGGACAGGAATTATGGCTACACCTTC
CASSLGDRNYGYTF
>.|TRBJ2-3|.|TRBV7-9
TGTGCCAGCAGCTTTTACAGGGGCACAGATACGCAGTATTTT
CASSFYRGTDTQYF
>.|TRBJ1-6|.|TRBV6-1
TGTGCCAGCAGTGAATCAAATTCACCCCTCCACTTT
CASSESNSPLHF
>.|TRBJ1-5|.|TRBV6-2/TRBV6-3
TGTGCCAGCAGTAGGGGCCGCGTGGGGTTCGATCAGCCCCAGCATTTT
CASSRGRVGFDQPQHF
>.|TRBJ1-4|.|TRBV5-6
TGTGCCAGCAGTCGACACCATTCGAATGAAAAACTGTTTTTT
CASSRHHSNEKLFF
>TRBD2|TRBJ2-1|.|TRBV6-4
TGTGCCAGCAGTCTCGGGGGGGGACTACCCAATGAGCAGTTCTTC
CASSLGGGLPNEQFF
>TRBD2|TRBJ2-3|.|TRBV9
TGTGCCAGCAGCGTGACTAGCGGGACGGGATCAGATACGCAGTATTTT
CASSVTSGTGSDTQYF
>TRBD2|TRBJ2-3|few|TRBV9
TGTGCCAGCAGCGTATTGGGGACTAGCTCGGTAGATACGCAGTATTTT
CASSVLGTSSVDTQYF
>.|TRBJ1-2|.|TRBV5-4
TGTGCCAGCAGCCAGGCCAGGGGAGACGGTCGGTATGGCTACACCTTC
CASSQARGDGRYGYTF
>.|TRBJ1-1|.|TRBV28
TGTGCCAGCCACCTACAGGAAAACACTGAAGCTTTCTTT
CASHLQENTEAFF
>TRBD2|TRBJ2-1|.|TRBV6-2/TRBV6-3
TGTGCCAGCAGTTATCTAGCGGGGGGGCTCAATGAGCAGTTCTTC
CASSYLAGGLNEQFF